This is a list of T cell receptor beta chains from one sample in a study of T-cell reconstitution after alpha-beta-depleted transplantation in children. TCRdb independently ran MiXCR on the PCR reads; one entry per CDR3 protein. The sample shows nearly 200,000 distinct CDR3 sequences, approximately 6.8% of them seen only once. This specimen consisted of PBMCs, obtained before TCRalphabeta/CD19-depleted stem cell transplant. The source is a girl under three years old with combined immunodeficiency, due to receive a stem cell transplant. Both conserved end residues are part of each CDR3. The D gene is left open where the match is weak. Size is stated as once, few, many, or a class for an expanded clone.

TRBJ2-6,TRBD2,TRBV4-2,few,CASSHGRASSGANVLTF,TGTGCCAGCAGCCACGGGAGGGCCAGCTCTGGGGCCAACGTCCTGACTTTC
TRBJ2-7,TRBD2,TRBV5-1,many,CASSLWTSGKSYEQYF,TGCGCCAGCAGCCTGTGGACTAGCGGGAAGTCCTACGAGCAGTACTTC
TRBJ2-2,NA,TRBV6-5,many,CASSYGGRTGELFF,TGTGCCAGCAGTTACGGGGGGAGAACCGGGGAGCTGTTTTTT
TRBJ2-1,TRBD2,TRBV7-2,many,CASSMLAGGPHEQFF,TGTGCCAGCAGCATGTTAGCGGGAGGGCCACATGAGCAGTTCTTC
TRBJ2-7,NA,TRBV11-1,few,CASSPLGRGATSKTYEQYF,TGTGCCAGCAGCCCGCTGGGCAGGGGAGCAACTAGCAAAACTTACGAGCAGTACTTC
TRBJ2-1,TRBD2,TRBV28,many,CASSILAGGGNEQFF,TGTGCCAGCAGCATTCTAGCGGGAGGAGGAAATGAGCAGTTCTTC
TRBJ1-6,NA,TRBV7-2,few,CASSLSGSSPLHF,TGTGCCAGCAGCTTATCCGGGAGTTCACCCCTCCACTTT
TRBJ2-7,NA,TRBV3-1,few,CASSPRDTPYEQYF,TGTGCCAGCAGCCCCCGGGACACCCCCTACGAGCAGTACTTC
TRBJ2-7,NA,TRBV12-3/TRBV12-4,many,CASSLQGNEQYF,TGTGCCAGCAGTCTCCAGGGGAACGAGCAGTACTTC
TRBJ1-5,TRBD1,TRBV20-1,many,CSATGQGNQPQHF,TGCAGTGCTACGGGACAGGGGAATCAGCCCCAGCATTTT
TRBJ2-7,NA,TRBV28,many,CASRPSFFRNEQYF,TGTGCCAGCAGGCCAAGTTTTTTCAGAAACGAGCAGTACTTC
TRBJ2-1,TRBD2,TRBV29-1,many,CSGYPGLAGGPYNEQFF,TGCAGCGGATACCCGGGACTAGCGGGAGGGCCCTACAATGAGCAGTTCTTC
TRBJ2-3,TRBD2,TRBV5-1,many,CASSLELAGGLDTQYF,TGCGCCAGCAGCTTGGAACTAGCGGGGGGGCTAGATACGCAGTATTTT
TRBJ2-5,NA,TRBV13,many,CASSPVVEETQYF,TGTGCCAGCAGCCCAGTAGTAGAAGAGACCCAGTACTTC
TRBJ2-7,NA,TRBV7-6,many,CASSLFPAAYEQYF,TGTGCCAGCAGCTTATTCCCCGCGGCCTACGAGCAGTACTTC
TRBJ1-1,NA,TRBV12-5,many,CASGFSAGGNTEAFF,TGTGCTAGTGGTTTCAGCGCAGGCGGAAACACTGAAGCTTTCTTT